Listed here are 5 T cell receptor beta chains from one sample, sequenced in a study of PD-1 blockade in classical Hodgkin lymphoma. TCRdb's copy holds only in-frame clones and misses some; the assay was immunoSEQ multiplex PCR. Of some 150,000 clones listed, around 73% were seen once; the top ten hold roughly 9.2%. Relapse was seen in all patients after autologous stem cell transplantation, and brentuximab vedotin exposure was variable. The specimen was peripheral blood mononuclear cells (PBMCs), collected before the second cycle of nivolumab. The receptors shown here come from a human donor with classical Hodgkin lymphoma.

This clone was recorded a few times. The chain recombines TRBV6-1 with TRBJ2-7; 7 nucleotides align to TRBD2. The germline V gene encodes CDR1 MNHNS and CDR2 SASEGT. There are 18 residues in the CDR3. The junction had 15 bases not matched to a gene; V was cut back by 4 bases and J by 0 bases. Here the CDR3 DNA reads TGTGCCAGCAGTGTTGTACTAGCGCTCGATCTAAGCTCCTACGAGCAGTACTTC. Translating gives CASSVVLALDLSSYEQYF.

This rearrangement joins TRBV28 to TRBJ2-1; a possible D gene is TRBD2 (6 bases). Germline V gene lookup returns CDR1 MDHEN and CDR2 SYDVKM. V was clipped by 4 bases and J by 8 bases, with 18 bases between them. There are 15 residues in the CDR3. As DNA, the CDR3 is TGTGCCAGCAGTTCCCTCCCGACTAGGGGCTATGAGCAGTTCTTC. Translation gives CASSSLPTRGYEQFF.

The chain has TRBV29-1 and TRBJ1-1; D unresolved. Trimming left V 7 bases short and J 1 base short, with 10 bases between. CDR1 is SQVTM and CDR2 is ANQGSEA in the germline V gene. This CDR3 has 12 residues. The CDR3 here is CSAVWGNTEAFF. CDR3 in DNA: TGCAGCGCGGTCTGGGGGAACACTGAAGCTTTCTTT.

The chain links TRBV7-9 to TRBJ2-5; 7 bases align to TRBD1. The germline CDR1 and CDR2 sequences are SEHNR and FQNEAQ (reference sequence). V was pared by 3 bases and J by 2 bases, with 6 bases of the junction left unmatched. The length of the CDR3 is 15 residues. DNA of the CDR3: TGTGCCAGCAGCTTTTGGGGGACAGAACAAGAGACCCAGTACTTC. It yields the protein CASSFWGTEQETQYF.

This clone turned up a few times. The rearrangement uses TRBV18 and TRBJ1-1; D possibly corresponds to TRBD1 (5 bases). The CDR3 length is 15 residues. V was pared by 5 bases and J by 7 bases, with 20 bases between. Per germline, CDR1 KGHSH and CDR2 LQKENI. DNA for the CDR3: TGTGCCAGCTCATCGTATTCGGCAGGGAGAGGTGAAGCTTTCTTT. Its translation: CASSSYSAGRGEAFF.